This record concerns one T cell receptor beta chain sequence. The junction does not match germline at one end; this may be a read error. TCRdb's copy holds only in-frame clones and misses some; the assay was immunoSEQ multiplex PCR. The data hold around 85,000 clones, with about 91% observed a single time. These data come from a study of T cell changes during pregnancy in multiple sclerosis. This TCR came from a female donor in good health, serving as a control in a pregnancy study. Some clones in this sample may be carry-over from other donors' samples. Material: PBMCs, obtained in the first trimester of pregnancy.

CDR3 nucleotide sequence: TGTACCAGTAGTATCAAGGCTAGCGGGGGGGCCGGTCTCTACGAGCAGTACTTC. Translation: CTSSIKASGGAGLYEQYF. The chain carries TRBV19 and TRBJ2-7; 12 nucleotides agree with TRBD2. The CDR3 consists of 18 residues. Germline CDR1 LNHDA, CDR2 SQIVND (reference sequence).